This TCR beta chain stems from a study of T cell responses to AZD1222 COVID-19 vaccine. Findings of the study overall: With two AZD1222 doses given, Spike-specific TCR breadth and depth both rose. Donors, mostly white British, included more females; clonal diversity was possibly underestimated. The CD4 TCRs associated with vaccination extended across spike and predominated at 160-218 and 743-854. Just 6 or 7 people given AZD1222 tested seropositive at baseline.

The table came from immunoSEQ multiplex PCR; TCRdb's copy has only in-frame clones and leaves some out. In the table there are 60,000 to 90,000 clones, roughly 80% of which are singletons. This clone was observed a handful of times. As yet, its antigen is unknown. The sequences come from peripheral blood, collected 28 days after the second dose of the MenACWY control vaccine. This TCR derives from an adult who received the MenACWY meningococcal vaccine as a control.

CDR3 loop: CASKFRKSSYNEQFF. The CDR3 DNA sequence: TGTGCCAGCAAGTTCCGAAAGAGCTCCTACAATGAGCAGTTCTTC. This chain uses TRBV2 with TRBJ2-1; D gene uncertain. Germline-derived CDR1 and CDR2 are SNHLY and FYNNEI. Trimming left V 7 bases short and J 0 bases short, with 13 bases between. The CDR3 runs 15 residues.